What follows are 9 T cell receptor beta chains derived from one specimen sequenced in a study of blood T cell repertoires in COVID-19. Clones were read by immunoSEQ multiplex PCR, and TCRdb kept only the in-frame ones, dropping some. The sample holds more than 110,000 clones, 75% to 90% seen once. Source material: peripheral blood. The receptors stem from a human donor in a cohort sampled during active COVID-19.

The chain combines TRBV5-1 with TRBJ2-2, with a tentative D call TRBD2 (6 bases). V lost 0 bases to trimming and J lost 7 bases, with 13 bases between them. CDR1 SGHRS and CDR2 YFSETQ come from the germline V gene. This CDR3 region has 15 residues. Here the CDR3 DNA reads TGCGCCAGCAGCTTGGCCGTAAGCGGGCTCGGGGAGCTGTTTTTT. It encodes CASSLAVSGLGELFF.

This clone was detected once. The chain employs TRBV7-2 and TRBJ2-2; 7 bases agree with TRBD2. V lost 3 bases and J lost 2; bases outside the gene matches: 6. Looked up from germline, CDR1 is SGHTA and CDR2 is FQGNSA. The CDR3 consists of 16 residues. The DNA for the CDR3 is TGTGCCAGCAGCTTGAGTCTAGCGGCTAACACCGGGGAGCTGTTTTTT. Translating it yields CASSLSLAANTGELFF.

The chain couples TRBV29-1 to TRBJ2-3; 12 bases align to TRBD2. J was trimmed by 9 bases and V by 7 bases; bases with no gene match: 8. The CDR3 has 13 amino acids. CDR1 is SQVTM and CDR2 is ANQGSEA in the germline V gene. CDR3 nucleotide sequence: TGCAGCGCCAGGAGGACTAGCGGGGACACGCAGTATTTT. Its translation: CSARRTSGDTQYF.

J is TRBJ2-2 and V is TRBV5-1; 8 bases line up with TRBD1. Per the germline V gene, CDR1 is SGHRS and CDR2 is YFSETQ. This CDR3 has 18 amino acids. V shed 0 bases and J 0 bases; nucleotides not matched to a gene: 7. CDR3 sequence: CASSLGGRGPTNTGELFF. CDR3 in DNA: TGCGCCAGCAGCTTGGGAGGCAGGGGGCCGACGAACACCGGGGAGCTGTTTTTT.

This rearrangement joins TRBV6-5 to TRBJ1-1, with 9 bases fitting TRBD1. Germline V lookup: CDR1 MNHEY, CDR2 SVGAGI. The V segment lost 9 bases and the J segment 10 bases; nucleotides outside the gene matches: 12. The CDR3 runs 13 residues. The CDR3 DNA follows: TGTGCCAGTTTCCTAGGACAGGGGTATTTAGCTTTCTTT. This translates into CASFLGQGYLAFF.

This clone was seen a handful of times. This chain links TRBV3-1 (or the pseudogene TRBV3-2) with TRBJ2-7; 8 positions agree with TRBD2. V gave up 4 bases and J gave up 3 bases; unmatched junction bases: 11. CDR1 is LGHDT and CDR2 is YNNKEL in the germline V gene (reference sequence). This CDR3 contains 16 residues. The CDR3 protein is CASSPRRFGGVYEQYF. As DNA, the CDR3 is TGTGCCAGCAGCCCCCGACGCTTCGGGGGGGTCTACGAGCAGTACTTC.

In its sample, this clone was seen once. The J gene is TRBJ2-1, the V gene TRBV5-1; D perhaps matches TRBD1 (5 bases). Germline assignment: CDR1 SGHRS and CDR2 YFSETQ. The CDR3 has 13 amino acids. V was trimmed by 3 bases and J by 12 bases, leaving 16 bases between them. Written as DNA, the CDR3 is TGCGCCAGCAGCTCTTTGACCGGGCAGGGGCAGTTCTTC. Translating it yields CASSSLTGQGQFF. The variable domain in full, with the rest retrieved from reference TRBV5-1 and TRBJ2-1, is KAGVTQTPRYLIKTRGQQVTLSCSPISGHRSVSWYQQTPGQGLQFLFEYFSETQRNKGNFPGRFSGRQFSNSRSEMNVSTLELGDSALYLCASSSLTGQGQFFGPGTRLTVL.

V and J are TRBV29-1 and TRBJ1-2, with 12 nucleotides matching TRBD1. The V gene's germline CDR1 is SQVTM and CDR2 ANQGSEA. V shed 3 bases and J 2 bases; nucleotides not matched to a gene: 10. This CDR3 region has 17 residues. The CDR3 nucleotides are TGCAGCGTTGACCCAAAAGGGACAGGGGGCCCAAACTATGGCTACACCTTC. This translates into CSVDPKGTGGPNYGYTF.

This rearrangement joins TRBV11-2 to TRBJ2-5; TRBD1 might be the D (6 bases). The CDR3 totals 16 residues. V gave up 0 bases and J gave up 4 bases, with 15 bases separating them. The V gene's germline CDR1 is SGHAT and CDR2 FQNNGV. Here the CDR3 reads CASSLDALGARETQYF. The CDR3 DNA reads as TGTGCCAGCAGCTTAGATGCGTTGGGGGCTAGAGAGACCCAGTACTTC. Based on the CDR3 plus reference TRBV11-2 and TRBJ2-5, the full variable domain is EAGVAQSPRYKIIEKRQSVAFWCNPISGHATLYWYQQILGQGPKLLIQFQNNGVVDDSQLPKDRFSAERLKGVDSTLKIQPAKLEDSAVYLCASSLDALGARETQYFGPGTRLLVL.